The 25 T cell receptor beta chains presented below share a single source sample, sequenced in a study of T cell responses to AZD1222 COVID-19 vaccine. The data were produced by immunoSEQ multiplex PCR, yet TCRdb's version contains in-frame clones alone and is incomplete. The profile covers over 120,000 clones, with nearly 95% appearing a single time and roughly 3.6% taken by the ten largest. The source was peripheral blood, collected 28 days after the second AZD1222 dose. These receptors were taken from an adult who received the AZD1222 COVID-19 vaccine.

The rearrangement joins TRBV5-5 to TRBJ2-2, with 8 positions matching TRBD2. Trimming took 4 bases from V and 7 from J; bases not matched to a gene: 15. The CDR3 is made up of 17 amino acids. Per germline, CDR1 SGHKS and CDR2 YYEKEE (reference sequence). This CDR3 reads CASSGDRIAGRFGELFF. The CDR3 nucleotides read TGTGCCAGCAGCGGGGACCGGATAGCGGGACGCTTCGGGGAGCTGTTTTTT.

V is TRBV2 and J is TRBJ2-1; maybe TRBD1 (6 bases). Trimming took off 7 bases at V and 4 bases at J, with 17 bases between the two ends. This CDR3 is 15 amino acids long. Germline-derived CDR1 and CDR2 are SNHLY and FYNNEI. The CDR3 DNA is TGTGCCAGCACCTTTGTGGGGGCCTCGTACAATGAGCAGTTCTTC. Translating it yields CASTFVGASYNEQFF. Combining the CDR3 with reference TRBV2 and TRBJ2-1 gives the whole variable domain EPEVTQTPSHQVTQMGQEVILRCVPISNHLYFYWYRQILGQKVEFLVSFYNNEISEKSEIFDDQFSVERPDGSNFTLKIRSTKLEDSAMYFCASTFVGASYNEQFFGPGTRLTVL.

The chain recombines TRBV28 with TRBJ2-5; tentatively, D is TRBD2 (6 bases). The CDR3 has 14 residues. Trimming removed 2 bases from V and 7 bases from J, with 14 bases in between. Germline V lookup: CDR1 MDHEN, CDR2 SYDVKM. This CDR3 reads CASSLGGTPGTQYF. The CDR3 DNA follows: TGTGCCAGCAGTTTAGGCGGGACCCCAGGGACCCAGTACTTC.

The chain couples TRBV5-1 to TRBJ2-1; D remains unclear. This CDR3 contains 13 residues. Looked up from germline, CDR1 is SGHRS and CDR2 is YFSETQ. V was shortened by 4 bases and J by 8 bases, with 13 bases between the two germline ends. CDR3 sequence reads: CASSTAVSDEQFF. Written as DNA, the CDR3 is TGCGCCAGCAGCACGGCAGTAAGCGATGAGCAGTTCTTC.

J is TRBJ1-4 and V is TRBV18; D is undetermined. Germline V gene sequence: CDR1 KGHSH, CDR2 LQKENI. V gave up 2 bases and J gave up 4 bases, with 5 bases separating them. The CDR3 consists of 13 residues. The CDR3 protein is CASSPGVNEKLFF. CDR3 bases: TGTGCCAGCTCACCAGGGGTTAATGAAAAACTGTTTTTT.

This chain uses TRBV5-1 with TRBJ1-1; TRBD1 matches at 8 bases. CDR1 is SGHRS, CDR2 YFSETQ, per germline. V shed 2 bases and J 7 bases; nucleotides not matched to a gene: 4. The CDR3 loop spans 13 amino acids. The CDR3: CASSLQGEGEAFF. DNA of the CDR3: TGCGCCAGCAGCTTACAGGGGGAGGGTGAAGCTTTCTTT.

This chain joins TRBV7-2 and TRBJ2-5; D remains unclear. The ends were cut back, 1 base at V and 4 bases at J, with 7 bases in the middle. The length of the CDR3 is 13 residues. From germline, CDR1 is SGHTA and CDR2 FQGNSA. As DNA, the CDR3 is TGTGCCAGCAGCTTAGTTGCCTCAGAGACCCAGTACTTC. This sequence encodes CASSLVASETQYF.

The V call is TRBV9, the J call TRBJ2-3; TRBD2 matches at 8 bases. The CDR3 is made up of 15 amino acids. Trimming removed 4 bases from V and 0 bases from J; junction bases left unmatched: 4. From germline, CDR1 is SGDLS and CDR2 YYNGEE. CDR3 sequence: CASSPASGSTDTQYF. CDR3 nucleotide sequence: TGTGCCAGCAGCCCTGCTAGCGGGAGCACAGATACGCAGTATTTT.

This clone was found a few times. The J gene is TRBJ1-2, the V gene TRBV29-1, with a possible D match to TRBD1 (6 bases). Germline values: CDR1 SQVTM, CDR2 ANQGSEA. CDR3 length equals 10 residues. Between the trimmed V and J ends, which lost 4 bases and 8 bases, there was a span of 8 bases. CDR3 nucleotides: TGCAGCGTTGTCAGGGGCGGCTACACCTTC. Translation: CSVVRGGYTF.

V and J are TRBV6-5 and TRBJ1-4, with D uncertain. V lost 6 bases and J lost 13, with 18 bases in between. The CDR3 covers 13 residues. The germline V gene encodes CDR1 MNHEY and CDR2 SVGAGI. This CDR3 is CASSSLGNLRLFF. CDR3 nucleotide sequence: TGTGCCAGCAGCTCCCTGGGCAACTTACGACTGTTTTTT.

The chain uses TRBV28 and TRBJ2-1, with a tentative D call TRBD2 (6 bases). The CDR3 runs to 15 residues. The V gene lost 6 bases and the J gene lost 5 bases, with 17 bases spanning the gap. Germline CDR1 MDHEN, CDR2 SYDVKM. This CDR3 is CASRQAGTQHNEQFF. CDR3 DNA: TGTGCCAGCAGGCAAGCGGGCACCCAACACAATGAGCAGTTCTTC.

V is TRBV27 and J is TRBJ2-7, with TRBD2 identical over 11 bases. The CDR3 runs 15 residues. Unmatched junction bases numbered 5, after V lost 5 bases and J lost 2 bases. In germline, CDR1 is MNHEY, CDR2 SMNVEV (reference sequence). The CDR3: CASSPLSGRAYEQYF. In DNA, the CDR3 is TGTGCCAGCAGTCCCCTTAGCGGGAGGGCCTACGAGCAGTACTTC.

The V call is TRBV11-2, the J call TRBJ2-1; 10 bases agree with TRBD1. This CDR3 spans 16 amino acids. Germline lookup yields CDR1 SGHAT and CDR2 FQNNGV. Trimming removed 0 bases from V and 6 bases from J; junction bases left unmatched: 5. The CDR3 spells CASSLDRDRGFNEQFF. DNA for the CDR3: TGTGCCAGCAGCTTAGACCGGGACAGGGGTTTCAATGAGCAGTTCTTC.

The rearrangement links TRBV28 to TRBJ1-5, with 8 bases aligning to TRBD1. The CDR3 has 12 residues. The trim removed 9 bases at V and 4 bases at J, leaving 2 bases unmatched. Germline CDR1 is MDHEN and CDR2 is SYDVKM. The CDR3 region is CARRTGNQPQHF. CDR3 nucleotide sequence: TGTGCCAGAAGGACAGGGAATCAGCCCCAGCATTTT.

The count of this clone is one. V and J are TRBV25-1 and TRBJ2-3, with 7 positions matching TRBD2. J lost 5 bases, V lost 2 bases, and 4 bases had no gene match. The CDR3 consists of 14 residues. The germline V gene encodes CDR1 MGHDK and CDR2 SYGVNS. This chain's CDR3 is CASSEAGEVDTQYF. The DNA of the CDR3 is TGTGCCAGCAGTGAAGCGGGAGAGGTAGATACGCAGTATTTT.

This clone has just a few counts. The V gene is TRBV18, the J gene TRBJ2-7; D may match TRBD1 or TRBD2 (5 bases each). Germline V gene sequence: CDR1 KGHSH, CDR2 LQKENI. Trimming left V 3 bases short and J 6 bases short, with 18 bases between. The CDR3 is 15 residues long. As DNA, the CDR3 is TGTGCCAGCTCACCCTTACTAGGTTTGGGGCGCGAGCAGTACTTC. Translating it yields CASSPLLGLGREQYF.

The rearrangement links TRBV6-5 to TRBJ1-2, with 7 bases aligning to TRBD1. The CDR3 totals 16 residues. The germline V gene encodes CDR1 MNHEY and CDR2 SVGAGI. Losses at the gene ends were 0 bases for V and 0 bases for J; bases not matched to a gene: 4. CDR3 region: CASSYSGQTPNYGYTF. In DNA, the CDR3 is TGTGCCAGCAGTTACTCGGGACAGACCCCTAACTATGGCTACACCTTC.

The chain carries TRBV27 and TRBJ2-1; D is perhaps TRBD2 (6 bases). The V end was cut by 3 bases, the J end by 0 bases, with 24 bases between. CDR3 length: 20 amino acids. Per germline, CDR1 MNHEY and CDR2 SMNVEV (reference sequence). CDR3 protein: CASSFPGVPGPSSSYNEQFF. Written as DNA, the CDR3 is TGTGCCAGCAGTTTCCCGGGGGTACCCGGTCCGAGTAGCTCCTACAATGAGCAGTTCTTC.

J is TRBJ2-7 and V is TRBV6-5, with 7 bases fitting TRBD1. The V gene's germline CDR1 is MNHEY and CDR2 SVGAGI. V trimming: 7 bases; J trimming: 6 bases; junction bases outside the gene matches: 12. The CDR3 loop spans 14 amino acids. CDR3 DNA: TGTGCCAGCAACCCGGACAGGTCCAGGGGCGAGCAGTACTTC. Its protein product is CASNPDRSRGEQYF.

V and J are TRBV28 and TRBJ1-5, with TRBD1 identical over 8 bases. Germline lookup yields CDR1 MDHEN and CDR2 SYDVKM. J gave up 7 bases and V 5 bases, and 13 bases lay outside the gene matches. The CDR3 has 16 residues. CDR3 loop: CASSPPRGQGLQPQHF. CDR3 bases: TGTGCCAGCAGTCCGCCTCGTGGACAGGGATTGCAGCCCCAGCATTTT.

J is TRBJ2-2 and V is TRBV6-5, with D perhaps matching TRBD1 (5 bases). CDR3 length: 15 amino acids. The germline V gene has CDR1 MNHEY and CDR2 SVGAGI. The ends were cut back, 6 bases at V and 2 bases at J, with 13 bases in the middle. CDR3 nucleotides: TGTGCCAGCAGCCAATCTGGGGCAAACACCGGGGAGCTGTTTTTT. Amino acid sequence: CASSQSGANTGELFF.

The CDR3, as DNA: TGTGCCAGTTTCCCCGGTTTTCCCGTGTGGAACACCGGGGAGCTGTTTTTT. Its protein is CASFPGFPVWNTGELFF. This chain connects TRBV19 to TRBJ2-2; D remains unclear. The length of the CDR3 is 17 residues. V was shortened by 8 bases and J by 1 base, with 20 bases between the two germline ends. The germline CDR1 and CDR2 sequences are LNHDA and SQIVND (reference sequence).

J is TRBJ2-5 and V is TRBV7-8, with D tentatively TRBD2 (6 bases). The germline V gene has CDR1 SGHVS and CDR2 FQNEAQ. Deletions cut 4 bases from V and 9 bases from J, with 18 bases between. The CDR3 runs to 14 residues. The CDR3 sequence is CASSSSGDWGAQYF. DNA for the CDR3: TGTGCCAGCAGCTCCTCCGGGGACTGGGGGGCCCAGTACTTC.

The chain combines TRBV28 with TRBJ1-2, with D possibly being TRBD1 (5 bases). This CDR3 has 15 amino acids. CDR1 is MDHEN, CDR2 SYDVKM, per germline. Trimming removed 5 bases from V and 5 bases from J, with 18 bases in between. DNA for the CDR3: TGTGCCAGCAGTGGGGCCCCCGCGGACACTTATGGCTACACCTTC. The encoded protein is CASSGAPADTYGYTF.

The chain combines TRBV27 with TRBJ2-1; D not resolved. Germline V CDR1 and CDR2: MNHEY, SMNVEV (reference sequence). The CDR3 spans 14 residues. Trimming took off 10 bases at V and 0 bases at J, with 13 bases between the two ends. For the CDR3, the DNA is TGTGCCATTCGACCCTCGAGCTCCTACAATGAGCAGTTCTTC. Translated: CAIRPSSSYNEQFF.